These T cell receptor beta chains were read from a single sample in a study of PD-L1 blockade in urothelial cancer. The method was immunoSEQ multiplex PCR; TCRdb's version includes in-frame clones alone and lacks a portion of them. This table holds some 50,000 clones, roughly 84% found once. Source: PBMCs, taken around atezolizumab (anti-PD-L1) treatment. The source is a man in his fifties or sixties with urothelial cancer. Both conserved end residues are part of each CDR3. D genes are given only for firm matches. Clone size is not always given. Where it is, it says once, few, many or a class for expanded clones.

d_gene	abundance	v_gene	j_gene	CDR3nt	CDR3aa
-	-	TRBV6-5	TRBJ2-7	TGTGCCAGCAGTTATGGGGGCGGTCCCGGCTCCTACGAGCAGTACTTC	CASSYGGGPGSYEQYF
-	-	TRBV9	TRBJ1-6	TGTGCCAGCAGCGGCGCCCAGGGTATCAATTCACCCCTCCACTTT	CASSGAQGINSPLHF
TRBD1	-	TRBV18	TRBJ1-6	TGTGCCAGCTCACCACTCTTCGAGACAGGGGCAACAGAGGGGAATTCACCCCTCCACTTT	CASSPLFETGATEGNSPLHF
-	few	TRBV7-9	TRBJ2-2	TGTGCCAGCAGCTTGGGGGTGGGTAACGGGAGACTCGCCGGGGAGCTGTTTTTT	CASSLGVGNGRLAGELFF
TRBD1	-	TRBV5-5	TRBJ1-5	TGTGCCAGCAGCTTTAAAACAGGGGGTAGCGGTCAGCCCCAGCATTTT	CASSFKTGGSGQPQHF
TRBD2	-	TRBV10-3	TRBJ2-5	TGTGCCACCAACCAGGGAGGGGAGACCCAGTACTTC	CATNQGGETQYF
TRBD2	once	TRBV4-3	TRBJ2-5	TGCGCCAGCAGCCCCGGGACTAGCGGGAGCAGGGTTGGAGAGACCCAGTACTTC	CASSPGTSGSRVGETQYF
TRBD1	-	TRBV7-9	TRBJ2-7	TGTGCCAGCAGCCCGAGAGGACAGGGTGGGTACGAGCAGTACTTC	CASSPRGQGGYEQYF
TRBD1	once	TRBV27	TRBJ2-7	TGTGCCAGCAGTGCCTGGGACAGGCAAGTCCACGAGCAGTACTTC	CASSAWDRQVHEQYF
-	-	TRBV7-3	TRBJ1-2	TGTGCCAGCACCCCAATGGGGGGGGACTATGGCTACACCTTC	CASTPMGGDYGYTF
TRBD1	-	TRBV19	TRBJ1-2	TGTGCCAGTAGTATAGACGCCGGGACAGCTAACTATGGCTACACCTTC	CASSIDAGTANYGYTF
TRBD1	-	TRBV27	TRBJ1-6	TGTGCCAGCAGTCCCACCCCCTTGACAGGGTATCGGTCACCCCTCCACTTT	CASSPTPLTGYRSPLHF
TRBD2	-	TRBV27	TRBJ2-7	TGTGCCAGCAATATTAGCGGGAGGGCCTCTGACGAGCAGTACTTC	CASNISGRASDEQYF
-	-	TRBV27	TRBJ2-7	TGTGCCAGCAGTTTATCTCTCCCCTCCGAGCAGTACTTC	CASSLSLPSEQYF
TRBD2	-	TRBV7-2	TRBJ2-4	TGTGCCAGCAGCTTGAGGACTAGTGGTAACATTCAGTACTTC	CASSLRTSGNIQYF
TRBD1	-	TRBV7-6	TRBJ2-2	TGTGCCAGCAGCCTTACAGGGGGGAACACCGGGGAGCTGTTTTTT	CASSLTGGNTGELFF
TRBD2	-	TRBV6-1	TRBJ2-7	TGTGCCAGCAGCGTTCTAGCGGCGAGCTCCTACGAGCAGTACTTC	CASSVLAASSYEQYF
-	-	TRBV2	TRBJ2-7	TGTGCCAGCCGGGACTTCACCTACGAGCAGTACTTC	CASRDFTYEQYF
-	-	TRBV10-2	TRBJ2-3	TGCGCCAGCAGTGAGCTAGGATCCTCTGTCACAGATACGCAGTATTTT	CASSELGSSVTDTQYF
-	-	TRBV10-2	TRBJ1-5	TGCGCCAGCAGTGACAGGGTTAGCAATCAGCCCCAGCATTTT	CASSDRVSNQPQHF
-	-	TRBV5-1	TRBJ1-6	TGCGCCAGCAGCCGGGATAATTCACCCCTCCACTTT	CASSRDNSPLHF
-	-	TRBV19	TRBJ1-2	TGTGCCAGTAGTATAGTTGGCAAAGCTAACTATGGCTACACCTTC	CASSIVGKANYGYTF
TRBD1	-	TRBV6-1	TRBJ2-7	TGTGCCAGCAGTGAAGTGGGACAGGGAACCTACGAGCAGTACTTC	CASSEVGQGTYEQYF
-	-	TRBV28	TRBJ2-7	TGTGCCAGCGCTCTCCCCGCGAGGGAGCAGTACTTC	CASALPAREQYF
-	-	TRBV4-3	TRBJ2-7	TGCGCCAGCAGCCAAGATACCAGCGCTACCTACGAGCAGTACTTC	CASSQDTSATYEQYF
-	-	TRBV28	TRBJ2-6	TGTGCCAGCAGTCCCCCCCGGAGGGTCTCTGGGGCCAACGTCCTGACTTTC	CASSPPRRVSGANVLTF
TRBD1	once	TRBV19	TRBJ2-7	TGTGCCAGTAGTACCCGGGACAGGGCGAACGAGCAGTACTTC	CASSTRDRANEQYF
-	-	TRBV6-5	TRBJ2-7	TGTGCCAGCAGTTACGCCAGGGGTATGTACGAGCAGTACTTC	CASSYARGMYEQYF
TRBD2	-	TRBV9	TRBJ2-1	TGTGCCAGCAGTACACCACTAGCGGGAGGGACTCGCGAGCAGTTCTTC	CASSTPLAGGTREQFF
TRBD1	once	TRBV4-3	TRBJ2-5	TGCGCCAGCAGCTTTAACAGGGGGGCCTTAGAGACCCAGTACTTC	CASSFNRGALETQYF
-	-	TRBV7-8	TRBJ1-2	TGTGCCAGCAGCTTAGGGGGGGTAGGCTATGGCTACACCTTC	CASSLGGVGYGYTF
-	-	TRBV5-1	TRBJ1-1	TGCGCCAGCAGCCTAAATGGAGGCAACACTGAAGCTTTCTTT	CASSLNGGNTEAFF
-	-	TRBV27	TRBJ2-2	TGTGCCAGCGGTTTCGGCACCGGGGAGCTGTTTTTT	CASGFGTGELFF
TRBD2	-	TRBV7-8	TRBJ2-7	TGTGCCAGCAGCTTCCGGCTAGCGGGAGCCGAGCAGTACTTC	CASSFRLAGAEQYF
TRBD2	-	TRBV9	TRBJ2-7	TGTGCCAGCAGCGTAGGACTAGCGGGAGCCTACGAGCAGTACTTC	CASSVGLAGAYEQYF
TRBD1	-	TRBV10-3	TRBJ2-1	TGTGCCATCCGCTGGGACAGGGAAGGGTCGAGTGAGCAGTTCTTC	CAIRWDREGSSEQFF
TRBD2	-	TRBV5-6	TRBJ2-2	TGTGCCAGCAGCCTACCGGGGGGACGAGGCAACACCGGGGAGCTGTTTTTT	CASSLPGGRGNTGELFF
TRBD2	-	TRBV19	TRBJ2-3	TGTGCCAGTAGTATCCCTAGCGGGGGAATCACAGATACGCAGTATTTT	CASSIPSGGITDTQYF
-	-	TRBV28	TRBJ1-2	TGTGCCAGCAGTTCGGGGGATGGCTACACCTTC	CASSSGDGYTF
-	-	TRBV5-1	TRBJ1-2	TGCGCCAGCAGCTTGGGCAGGGCCGGGGGGGCATATGGCTACACCTTC	CASSLGRAGGAYGYTF
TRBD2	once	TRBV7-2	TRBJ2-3	TGTGCCAGCAGCTTGGGACTAGCGGGGCTAGATACGCAGTATTTT	CASSLGLAGLDTQYF
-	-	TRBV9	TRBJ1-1	TGTGCCAGCAGCGTAGCAGTTGGCACTGAAGCTTTCTTT	CASSVAVGTEAFF
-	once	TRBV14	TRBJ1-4	TGTGCCAGCAGCAGGGGACACGGGGAAAAACTGTTTTTT	CASSRGHGEKLFF
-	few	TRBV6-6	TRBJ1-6	TGTGCCAGCAGTTACTCGGGGGGTGACAATTCACCCCTCCACTTT	CASSYSGGDNSPLHF
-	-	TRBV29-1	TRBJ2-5	TGCAGCGGACGCGGCAGGGGATACCAAGAGACCCAGTACTTC	CSGRGRGYQETQYF
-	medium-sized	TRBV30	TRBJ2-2	TGTGCCTGGATCAAAGAGGGGACACCGAACACCGGGGAGCTGTTTTTT	CAWIKEGTPNTGELFF
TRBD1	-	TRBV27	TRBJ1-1	TGTGCCAGCAGTTTATCGAAGGGGGCGAAGGACACTGAAGCTTTCTTT	CASSLSKGAKDTEAFF
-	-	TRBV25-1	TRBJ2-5	TGTGCCAGCAGTGCACCTGCGGAGACCCAGTACTTC	CASSAPAETQYF
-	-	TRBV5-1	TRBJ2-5	TGCGCCAGCAGCTCCGTAGGGGGTCAAGAGACCCAGTACTTC	CASSSVGGQETQYF
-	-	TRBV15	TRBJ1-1	TGTGCCACCAGCAGCAGAAGTAACACTGAAGCTTTCTTT	CATSSRSNTEAFF
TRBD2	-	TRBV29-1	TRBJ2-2	TGCAGCGGGAGGACGGGGGGAGACACCGGGGAGCTGTTTTTT	CSGRTGGDTGELFF
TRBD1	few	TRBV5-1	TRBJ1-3	TGCGCCAGCAGCTTACCCGGGACAGGGGCTTCCTCTGGAAACACCATATATTTT	CASSLPGTGASSGNTIYF